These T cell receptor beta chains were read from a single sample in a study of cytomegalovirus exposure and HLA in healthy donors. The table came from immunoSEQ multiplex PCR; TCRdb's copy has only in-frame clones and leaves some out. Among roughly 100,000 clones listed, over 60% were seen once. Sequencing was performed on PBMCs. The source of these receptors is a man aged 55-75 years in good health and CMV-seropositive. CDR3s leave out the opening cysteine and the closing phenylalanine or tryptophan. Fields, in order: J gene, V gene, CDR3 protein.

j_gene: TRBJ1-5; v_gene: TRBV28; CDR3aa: ASILGGISNQPQH
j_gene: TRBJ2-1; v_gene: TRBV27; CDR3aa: ASSLDRVTDDEQF
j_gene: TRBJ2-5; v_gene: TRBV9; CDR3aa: ASSAYSEPWETQY
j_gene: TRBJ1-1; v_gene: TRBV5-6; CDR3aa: ASSSRGGLAEAF
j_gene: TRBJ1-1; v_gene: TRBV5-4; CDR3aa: ASSLEGKRAEAF
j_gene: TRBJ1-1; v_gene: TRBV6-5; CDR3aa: ASSHRDRTEAF
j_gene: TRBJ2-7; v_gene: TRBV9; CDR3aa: ASSPTSGGSYEQY
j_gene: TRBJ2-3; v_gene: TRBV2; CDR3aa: ASSGTSGATDTQY
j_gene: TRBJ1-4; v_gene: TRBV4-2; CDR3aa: ASSLWGAGANEKLF
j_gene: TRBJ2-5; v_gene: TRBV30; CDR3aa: AWSPRVAQY
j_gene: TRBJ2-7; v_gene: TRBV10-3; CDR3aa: AISGNRNRSYEQY
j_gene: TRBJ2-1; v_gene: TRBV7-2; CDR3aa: ASSTTSDEQF
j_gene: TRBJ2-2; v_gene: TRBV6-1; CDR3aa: ASDRVRAGELF
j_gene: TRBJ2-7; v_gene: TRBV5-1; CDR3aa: ASSPQGSSYEQY
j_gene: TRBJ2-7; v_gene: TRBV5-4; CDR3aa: ASSPGTGVSYEQY
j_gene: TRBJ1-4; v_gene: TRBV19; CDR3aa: ASKRAGQNEKLF
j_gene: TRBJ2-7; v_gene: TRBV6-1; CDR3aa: ASRPGQNYEQY
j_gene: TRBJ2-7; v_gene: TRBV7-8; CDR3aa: ASSLGPGSYEQY
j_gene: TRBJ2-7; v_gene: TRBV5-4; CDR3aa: ASSWRDRGGEQY
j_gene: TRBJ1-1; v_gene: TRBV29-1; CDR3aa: SVATQGAHS
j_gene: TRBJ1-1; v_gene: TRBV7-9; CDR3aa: ASSKTGTGDTEAF
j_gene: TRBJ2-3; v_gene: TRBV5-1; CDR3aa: ASSLGGSTDTQY
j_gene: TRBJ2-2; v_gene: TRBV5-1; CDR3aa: ASSLEAGGRTGELF
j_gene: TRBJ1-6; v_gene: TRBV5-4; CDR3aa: ASSWWTGENSPLH
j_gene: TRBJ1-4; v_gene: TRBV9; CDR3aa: ASSSRPGASGGEKLF
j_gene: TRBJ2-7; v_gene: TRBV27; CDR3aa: ASSPGGPVHEQY
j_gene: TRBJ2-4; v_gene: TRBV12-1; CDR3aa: ATTDGTGFYSDENIQY